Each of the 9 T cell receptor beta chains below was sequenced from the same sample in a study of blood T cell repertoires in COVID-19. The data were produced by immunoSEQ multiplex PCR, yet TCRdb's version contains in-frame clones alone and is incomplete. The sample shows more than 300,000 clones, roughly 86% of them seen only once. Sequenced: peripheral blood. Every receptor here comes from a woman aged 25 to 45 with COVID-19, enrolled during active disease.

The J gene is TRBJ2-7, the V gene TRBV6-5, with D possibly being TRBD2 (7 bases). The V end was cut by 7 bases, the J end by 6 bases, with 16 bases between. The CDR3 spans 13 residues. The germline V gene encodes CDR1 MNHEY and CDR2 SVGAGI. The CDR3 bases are TGTGCCAGCACCTTGGGGGGGGCTGGCGAGCAGTACTTC. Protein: CASTLGGAGEQYF.

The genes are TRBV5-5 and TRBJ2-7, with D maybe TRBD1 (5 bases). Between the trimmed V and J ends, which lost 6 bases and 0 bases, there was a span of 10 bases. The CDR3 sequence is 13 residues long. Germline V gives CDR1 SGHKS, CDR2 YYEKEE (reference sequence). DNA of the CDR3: TGTGCCAGCATGGGGCCGGTCTCCTACGAGCAGTACTTC. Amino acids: CASMGPVSYEQYF.

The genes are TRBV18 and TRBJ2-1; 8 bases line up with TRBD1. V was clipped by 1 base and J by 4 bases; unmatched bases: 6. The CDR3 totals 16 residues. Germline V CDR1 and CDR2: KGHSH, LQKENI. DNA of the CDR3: TGTGCCAGCTCACCACGGGGACAGGTTACTTACAATGAGCAGTTCTTC. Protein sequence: CASSPRGQVTYNEQFF.

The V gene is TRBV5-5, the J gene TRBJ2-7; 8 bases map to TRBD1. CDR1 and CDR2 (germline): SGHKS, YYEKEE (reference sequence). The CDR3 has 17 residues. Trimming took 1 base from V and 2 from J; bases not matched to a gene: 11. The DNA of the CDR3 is TGTGCCAGCAGCTTGAATTCCCCCGCGACAGGGGCCTACGAGCAGTACTTC. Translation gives CASSLNSPATGAYEQYF.

The CDR3 DNA reads TGCGCCAGCATGGGGACAGGGGCTGATACTGAAGCTTTCTTT. Translation gives CASMGTGADTEAFF. The rearrangement joins TRBV4-1 to TRBJ1-1; 10 bases match TRBD1. Germline V gene lookup returns CDR1 MGHRA and CDR2 YSYEKL. The V and J ends lost 7 bases and 5 bases, in that order; junction bases with no gene match: 7. CDR3 length: 14 residues.

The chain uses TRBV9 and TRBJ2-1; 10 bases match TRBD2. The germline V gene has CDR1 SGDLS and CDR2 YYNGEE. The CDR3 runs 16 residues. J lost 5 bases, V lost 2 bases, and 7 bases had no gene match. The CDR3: CASSVKAGGPHNEQFF. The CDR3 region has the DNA TGTGCCAGCAGCGTTAAAGCGGGGGGGCCCCACAATGAGCAGTTCTTC.

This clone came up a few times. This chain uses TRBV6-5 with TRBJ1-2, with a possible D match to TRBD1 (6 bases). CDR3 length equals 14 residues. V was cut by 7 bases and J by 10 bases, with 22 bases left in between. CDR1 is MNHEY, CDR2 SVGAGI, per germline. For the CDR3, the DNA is TGTGCCAGCAAGGGGGGGTCAGGCCAGGGGATCTACACCTTC. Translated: CASKGGSGQGIYTF.

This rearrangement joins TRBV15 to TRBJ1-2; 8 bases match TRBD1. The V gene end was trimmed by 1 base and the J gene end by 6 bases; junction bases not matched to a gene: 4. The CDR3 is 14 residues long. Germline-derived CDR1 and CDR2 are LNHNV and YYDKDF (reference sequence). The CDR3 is CATSRGGTGDGYTF. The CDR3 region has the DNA TGTGCCACCAGCAGAGGAGGGACAGGAGATGGCTACACCTTC.

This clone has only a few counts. The CDR3, as DNA: TGTGCCAGCAGTCGATCGATCACGGGCAATCAGCCCCAGCATTTT. Protein sequence: CASSRSITGNQPQHF. V and J are TRBV6-6 and TRBJ1-5, with D hard to call. Germline V CDR1 and CDR2: MNHNY, SVGAGI (reference sequence). The CDR3 length is 15 residues. The V end lost 5 bases, the J end lost 2 bases, and 13 bases lay between the germline ends.